This T cell receptor beta chain was captured by sequencing in a study of cytomegalovirus exposure and HLA in healthy donors (dated by TCRdb to about 2017). Study-wide context: According to an earlier analysis of a few hundred of the donors, 150 million to 200 million T cells yielded 95 million to 140 million unique TCR beta sequences and about 300 Gb of sequence data. Roughly 5 DR-DQ haplotypes were treated as single units for association and clustering because of strong linkage in the cohort. A later genetic analysis took genome-wide SNP genotypes for about 65% of the roughly 670 donors and used that subset as a discovery cohort. The study aimed to test whether cataloging public T cell receptors could reveal signatures of past pathogen exposure. The number of donors typed differed by locus, with 629-630 for A, B, C, DRB1 and DQB1, around 500 for DQA1, 600 to 610 for DPA1, and approximately 470 for DPB1. The study used immunosequencing to profile the T cell repertoires of 670 or so subjects and linked those repertoires to cytomegalovirus serostatus. Approximately 300 gigabases of sequencing data and 70 million to 95 million unique TCR sequences made up an early release that covered around 640 HLA-typed donors. The genetic ancestry cluster associated with self-reported Caucasian donors included about four fifths of the roughly 400 genotyped donors. In a later analysis, previously published TCR beta repertoires from about 670 donors were re-analyzed and high-resolution HLA genotyping was added so that TCR occurrence patterns could be studied. All discovery cohort repertoires had been generated using a single sequencing platform. In addition to the first cohort of 666 subjects, a separate validation cohort of 120 different subjects was used. Both class I and class II loci were covered by HLA typing, at four-digit resolution. Donor age, sex, ethnicity and CMV serostatus were collected together with the repertoire data. The study combined high-throughput TCR immunosequencing, statistical association of individual TCRs with disease status, and machine learning to predict cytomegalovirus infection status. Among roughly 400 genotyped donors of the cohort, an average of approximately 240,000 unique TCR beta nucleotide sequences was sequenced per donor, of which 15% to 20% were non-productive. An earlier analysis of about 600 of the donors used high-throughput TCR beta sequencing to judge whether each TCR beta V gene segment behaved as functional or pseudogenic. The later analysis used no new phenotypic data to find candidate immune exposures, relying instead on TCR beta sequences and their occurrence across donors.

On this clone: This clone's antigen is unknown. Base qualities are missing; no much larger clone stands one base away.

To prepare the library, the immunoSEQ multiplex PCR assay was applied. A mixture of 60 forward primers for TCR Vbeta segments and 13 reverse primers for TCR Jbeta segments was used in the multiplex PCR. The CDR3 region of rearranged TCR beta genes was amplified from genomic DNA by a multiplex PCR assay. The Illumina HiSeq System was used to sequence the amplified TCR beta libraries as 87-base-pair reads. The authors processed their data as follows. Across the 500 to 850 repertoires, a later analysis counted approximately 83 million unique TCR beta chains, approximately 10 million of which were shared by at least two donors. Raw reads were error-corrected and collapsed into unique sequences with a nearest-neighbor algorithm that merged closely related sequences to remove PCR and sequencing errors. To assign V, D and J gene segments, CDR3 sequences were aligned to IMGT reference sequences. For a sequence to be retained, a match of at least six nucleotides was required to both a V gene segment and a J gene segment. Rearrangements were classified as productive when the CDR3 lacked stop codons and remained in frame with V and J, and all other rearrangements were classified as non-productive. CDR3 was defined by IMGT convention, running from the second conserved V-encoded cysteine to the conserved J-encoded phenylalanine. The earlier analysis of 587 of the donors excluded sequences that lacked an unambiguous match to a single V gene segment. An earlier analysis of several hundred of the donors classified V segments as functional when productive rearrangements were above 56.7% and as segregating when the standard deviation between donors was above 5%. A statistical classification framework was developed to diagnose cytomegalovirus status using the catalog of TCR beta chain sequences. V and J gene assignment, in a later analysis, came from comparing TCR nucleotide sequences with IMGT/GENE-DB human TR gene sequences. Using the TCRdist pipeline, a later analysis assigned CDR3 sequences along with most-parsimonious VDJ recombination scenarios. In a later analysis, every TCR beta chain was defined by the combination of its CDR3 amino acid sequence and its V-gene family, and reads without a unique V-gene family were dropped. To address suspected cross-contamination and a sequencing artifact, a later analysis removed over 500 highly shared, low-generation-probability nucleotide sequences. A later analysis calculated a clonal expansion index for each public chain from normalized within-repertoire ranks of inferred template counts. In a later analysis, generation probabilities were computed using a VDJ recombination model fitted to out-of-frame rearrangements, and the results were checked against IGoR. In a later analysis, hypergeometric tests were used to score TCR-TCR, TCR-HLA and TCR-CMV co-occurrence, with a repertoire-size bias correction applied to TCR pairs. To estimate false discovery rates, a later analysis permuted the HLA or CMV assignments 20 times. In a later analysis, co-occurring TCRs were grouped using DBSCAN, with TCRdist sequence similarity added in when clustering inside HLA-allele-positive subsets. Repertoires with fewer than 30,000 or more than 120,000 public chains, plus five repertoires with anomalous nucleotide sharing, were excluded from co-occurrence clustering. What TCRdb holds here is the immuneACCESS table cut down to in-frame rearrangements. Part of the clones is not present; checked against another copy, under half of the missing clones reflect an unresolved V gene, and the others are unexplained. The DNA gave D and trimming, while V, J and clone size come from that table. The sample table holds 150,000 to 200,000 clones, of which roughly 9.5% were seen once. The ten largest clones represent 1% to 1.5% of the sample.

Study-level results and caveats: The classifier was reported to diagnose cytomegalovirus status with high specificity and sensitivity in both the original cohort and the validation cohort. A group of highly shared sequence variants was considered likely to be a technical artifact of the sequencing pipeline. In vitro tests confirmed that three of the cytomegalovirus-associated TCR beta chains recognize cytomegalovirus antigens. At a false discovery rate of 0.05, a later analysis linked some 18,000 TCR beta sequences to specific HLA alleles. Several of the top co-occurrence clusters appeared to be linked to parvovirus B19, influenza, CMV and Epstein-Barr virus, according to a later analysis. When HLA alleles, especially DR and DQ, strongly co-occurred, attributing TCR associations to individual alleles was difficult. A later analysis found that TCR association rates varied across HLA loci, with DRB1 alleles showing the most associated TCRs and HLA-C alleles the fewest. HLA typing was unavailable for some donors at each locus, so association tests used only the typed subset. In the study, some 180 TCR beta chains were listed as associated with cytomegalovirus. Compared with equally common non-associated chains, HLA-associated TCR beta chains in a later analysis were more clonally expanded and had lower generation probabilities. The presence/absence analyses assumed that sequencing depth was roughly uniform across donors, and that assumption may not be true. An earlier analysis of approximately 530 of the donors showed that most TCR beta V segments appeared in productive rearrangements either about 90% or about 30% of the time, which broadly matched IMGT annotations. The only immune exposure information available for the cohort was CMV serostatus. The 87-base-pair reads could not distinguish some IMGT-functional V segments, including TRBV6-2 and TRBV6-3, so those segments were excluded. While some public TCRs were present in many individuals, most TCR sequences turned up only very rarely across donors. Correlated functional status among segregating V segments might reflect linkage disequilibrium, but an unknown experimental factor could not be ruled out. According to the authors, the approach could potentially be generalized to other disease states and immunological phenotypes. V-gene and J-gene trimming of TCR beta chains was associated with a missense DCLRE1C variant in a later genetic analysis, and the association was replicated in an independent cohort. A further reported finding was that TCR beta sequences accurately predicted the HLA-A and HLA-B alleles for most subjects in the first cohort. Because counts were too low, approximately 18 rarely observed V segments, including chromosome 9 orphons, were excluded from the earlier analysis of some 590 of the donors. Only TCR beta chains were sequenced in this cohort, and the absence of alpha or paired-chain data limited detectable features. A later genetic analysis reported fewer N-insertions in productive TCRs among donors in an Asian-associated ancestry cluster than the roughly 700-donor mean. Most CMV-associated TCR beta chains appeared to be HLA-restricted in a later analysis, and the HLA associations seemed to be driven largely by CMV exposure.

After removal of 7 bases from V and 5 bases from J, the junction retains 13 bases not matched to a gene. Reading the germline V gene (reference sequence) gives CDR1 MNHEY and CDR2 SMNVEV. The CDR3 starts with the cysteine, ends with the phenylalanine, and has 16 residues. Only CDR3 DNA is held: 48 bases, read in frame from base 1. The cohort consisted of fewer than 700 healthy bone marrow donors. At the time of sampling, all cohort members were nominally healthy, though unrecorded immune exposures were likely present. The donor was CMV seropositive and belonged to the group of 250 to 300 seropositive cohort members. A peripheral blood sample was provided by each donor, and peripheral blood mononuclear cells were used for TCR beta sequencing. Genomic DNA extraction from the blood cell samples was performed with the Qiagen DNeasy Blood Extraction Kit.

The chain is made from TRBV27 and TRBJ2-1; a stretch of 8 junction bases matches TRBD2. The sequence came from a woman in her thirties in good health and CMV-seropositive. The specimen was PBMCs. Here is the DNA: TGTGCCAGCAAAGACCCGTGGACTAGCAGAAACAATGAGCAGTTCTTC. It codes for CASKDPWTSRNNEQFF.